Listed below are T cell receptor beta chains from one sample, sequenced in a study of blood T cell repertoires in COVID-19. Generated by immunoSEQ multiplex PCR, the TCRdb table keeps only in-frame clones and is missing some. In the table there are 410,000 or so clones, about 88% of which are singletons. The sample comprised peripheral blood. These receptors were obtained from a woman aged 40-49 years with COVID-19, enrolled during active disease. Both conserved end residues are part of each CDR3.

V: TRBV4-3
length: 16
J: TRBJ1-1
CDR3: CASSQGQGLMNTEAFF

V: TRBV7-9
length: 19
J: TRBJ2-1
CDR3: CASSLALLSGTGIENEQFF

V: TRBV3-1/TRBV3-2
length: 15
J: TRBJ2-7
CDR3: CASSQDLARSYEQYF

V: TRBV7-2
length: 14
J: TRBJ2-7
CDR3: CASSPDRGDHEQYF

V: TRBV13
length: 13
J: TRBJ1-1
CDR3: CASSGGTGRGAFF

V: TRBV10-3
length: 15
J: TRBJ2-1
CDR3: CAISESTGRGNEQFF

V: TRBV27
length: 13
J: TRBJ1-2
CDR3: CASSLVRSGGYTF

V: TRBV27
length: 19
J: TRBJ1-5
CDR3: CASSLRGTGVDALNQPQHF

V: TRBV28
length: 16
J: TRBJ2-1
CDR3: CASRGTGGSSYNEQFF

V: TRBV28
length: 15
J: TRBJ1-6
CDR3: CASSFSGTGGSPLHF

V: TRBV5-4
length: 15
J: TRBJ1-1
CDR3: CASSLGTGLNTEAFF

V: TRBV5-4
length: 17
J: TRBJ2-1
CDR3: CASSWGGAGEGYNEQFF

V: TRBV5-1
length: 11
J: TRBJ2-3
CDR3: CASRSSDTQYF

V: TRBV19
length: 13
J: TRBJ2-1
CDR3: CASSLYSYNEQFF

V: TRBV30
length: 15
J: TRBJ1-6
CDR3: CAWNRGRGDNSPLHF

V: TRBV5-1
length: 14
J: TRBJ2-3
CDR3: CASSGPEVVDTQYF

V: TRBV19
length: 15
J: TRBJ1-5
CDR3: CASSKDRGEDQPQHF

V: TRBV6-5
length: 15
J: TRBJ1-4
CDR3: CASSSTGGWSGKLFF

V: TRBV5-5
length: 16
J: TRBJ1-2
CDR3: CASSMGPGIENYGYTF

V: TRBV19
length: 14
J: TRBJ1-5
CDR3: CASKDRQSNQPQHF

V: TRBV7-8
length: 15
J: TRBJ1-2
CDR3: CASSSEQYLNYGYTF

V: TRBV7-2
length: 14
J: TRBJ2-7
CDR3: CASSLRLAGHEQYF

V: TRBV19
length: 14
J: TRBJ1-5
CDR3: CASSIGRGDQPQHF

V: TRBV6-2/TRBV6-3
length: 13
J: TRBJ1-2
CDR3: CASSRGGNYGYTF

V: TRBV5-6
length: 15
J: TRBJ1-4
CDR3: CASSLVKGGEEKLFF

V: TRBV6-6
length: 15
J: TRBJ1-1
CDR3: CASTTHPGENTEAFF

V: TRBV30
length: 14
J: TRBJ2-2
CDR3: CAWSQRGASGELFF

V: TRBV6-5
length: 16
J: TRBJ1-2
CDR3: CASSYGMGGVGYGYTF

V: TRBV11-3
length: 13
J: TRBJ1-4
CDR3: CASSLRRALKLFF

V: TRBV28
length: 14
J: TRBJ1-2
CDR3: CASSLSQDRGGYTF

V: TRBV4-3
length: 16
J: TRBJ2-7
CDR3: CASSQDLAGGSYEQYF

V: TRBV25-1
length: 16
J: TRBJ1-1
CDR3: CASSEYVSGTNTEAFF

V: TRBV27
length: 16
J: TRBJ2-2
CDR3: CASSPGLAGSTGELFF

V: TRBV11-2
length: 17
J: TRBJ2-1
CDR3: CASSLLRLSGGSYEQFF

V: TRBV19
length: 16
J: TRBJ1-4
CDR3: CASQGQGAATNEKLFF

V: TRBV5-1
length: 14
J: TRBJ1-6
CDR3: CASSLDIGNSPLHF